Following are 29 T cell receptor beta chains from one sample sequenced in a study of CD8 T cells in ankylosing spondylitis. MiXCR was run by TCRdb on the 5' RACE reads, yielding one entry per CDR3 protein. Among about 360,000 distinct CDR3 sequences listed, 20% were seen once. The sequencing input was blood, either unsorted or a sorted T cell fraction (not recorded which). These receptors were taken from a male donor with ankylosing spondylitis or in good health (not recorded which).

This clonotype was observed a few times. The genes are TRBV12-5 and TRBJ2-2; TRBD1 aligns across 8 bases. CDR1 is LGHNT and CDR2 is FRNRAP in the germline V gene. The CDR3 consists of 15 residues. Losses at the gene ends were 6 bases for V and 1 base for J; bases not matched to a gene: 4. CDR3 coding DNA: TGTGCTAGTGGACTTGACAGGGGGAACACCGGGGAGCTGTTTTTT. As protein: CASGLDRGNTGELFF.

This chain links TRBV7-2 with TRBJ2-1, with 10 bases fitting TRBD2. Per germline, CDR1 SGHTA and CDR2 FQGNSA. The CDR3 has 15 residues. V gave up 4 bases and J gave up 6 bases; unmatched junction bases: 6. CDR3 protein: CASSWGASGGNEQFF. The CDR3 nucleotides read TGTGCCAGCAGCTGGGGGGCTAGCGGGGGCAATGAGCAGTTCTTC.

The chain is built from TRBV28 and TRBJ2-1, with D maybe TRBD2 (6 bases). Trimming removed 8 bases from V and 4 bases from J, with 12 bases in between. The CDR3 sequence is 13 residues long. Per the germline V gene, CDR1 is MDHEN and CDR2 is SYDVKM. This chain's CDR3 is CASLSGRYNEQFF. CDR3 bases: TGTGCCAGCCTTAGCGGCAGATACAATGAGCAGTTCTTC.

This clonotype was recorded a few times. The chain employs TRBV6-1 and TRBJ2-5; D is possibly TRBD2 (5 bases). This CDR3 region has 14 residues. The V and J ends lost 6 bases and 4 bases respectively, with 15 bases between them. The germline CDR1 and CDR2 sequences are MNHNS and SASEGT. CDR3 coding DNA: TGTGCCAGCAGAGTCGGGGTGAGAGGAGAGACCCAGTACTTC. Translation gives CASRVGVRGETQYF.

There are a few counts of this clonotype. The V and J genes are TRBV7-9 and TRBJ2-1; 9 bases match TRBD1. Germline V gives CDR1 SEHNR, CDR2 FQNEAQ (reference sequence). The CDR3 is 15 amino acids. With V trimmed by 0 bases and J by 6 bases, 3 bases remained unmatched. Here the CDR3 DNA reads TGTGCCAGCAGCTTAGCGGGACAGGGCACCAATGAGCAGTTCTTC. It is translated as CASSLAGQGTNEQFF.

The sample holds a few counts of this clonotype. The chain links TRBV11-2 to TRBJ2-2, with TRBD2 identical over 7 bases. With V trimmed by 5 bases and J by 0 bases, 6 bases remained unmatched. Germline V gene sequence: CDR1 SGHAT, CDR2 FQNNGV. The CDR3 extends over 16 amino acids. CDR3 protein: CASSPSGAPNTGELFF. CDR3 in DNA: TGTGCCAGCAGCCCGAGCGGGGCCCCGAACACCGGGGAGCTGTTTTTT.

This clonotype appeared a few times. V is TRBV2 and J is TRBJ2-7, with TRBD1 matching 9 bases. The CDR3 is 13 residues long. Germline trimming cut 7 bases from V and 2 bases from J; bases unmatched to any gene: 3. Germline V CDR1 and CDR2: SNHLY, FYNNEI. CDR3 sequence reads: CASTDRGTYEQYF. CDR3 nucleotides: TGTGCCAGCACGGACAGGGGCACCTACGAGCAGTACTTC.

In its sample, this clonotype was seen a few times. This chain uses TRBV6-2 or TRBV6-3 with TRBJ2-1; 11 nucleotides agree with TRBD2. CDR1 is MNHEY and CDR2 is SVGEGT in the germline V gene. CDR3 length: 15 amino acids. The J segment lost 6 bases and the V segment lost 5 bases, leaving 6 bases of the junction unmatched. CDR3 loop: CASSDLAGGRNEQFF. The CDR3 bases are TGTGCCAGCAGTGACCTAGCGGGGGGTCGCAATGAGCAGTTCTTC.

This rearrangement joins TRBV7-6 to TRBJ2-2; 9 bases fit TRBD2. The V segment lost 7 bases and the J segment 4 bases; nucleotides outside the gene matches: 4. Germline CDR1 SGHVS, CDR2 FNYEAQ. The CDR3 totals 14 residues. The CDR3 nucleotides read TGTGCCAGCACTGGACTAGCGAGCACCGGGGAGCTGTTTTTT. It specifies CASTGLASTGELFF. Filled out from reference TRBV7-6 and TRBJ2-2, the complete variable domain reads GAGVSQSPRYKVTKRGQDVALRCDPISGHVSLYWYRQALGQGPEFLTYFNYEAQQDKSGLPNDRFSAERPEGSISTLTIQRTEQRDSAMYRCASTGLASTGELFFGEGSRLTVL.

The CDR3 spells CSARDYSVELAYEQYF. DNA for the CDR3: TGCAGTGCTAGAGATTACTCGGTGGAGCTGGCCTACGAGCAGTACTTC. This chain joins TRBV20-1 and TRBJ2-7; D remains ambiguous. The CDR3 has 16 amino acids. The germline CDR1 and CDR2 sequences are DFQATT and SNEGSKA (reference sequence). V was pared by 0 bases and J by 2 bases, with 17 bases between.

The chain carries TRBV6-1 and TRBJ1-3; D is unclear. This CDR3 has 12 amino acids. V was clipped by 8 bases and J by 0 bases, with 5 bases between them. CDR1 is MNHNS and CDR2 is SASEGT in the germline V gene. The CDR3, as DNA: TGTGCCAGCCGGGACTCTGGAAACACCATATATTTT. The encoded protein is CASRDSGNTIYF.

The CDR3 DNA is TGTGCCAGCAGTGACATATGGACAGATACGCAGTATTTT. Its translation: CASSDIWTDTQYF. This chain links TRBV11-2 with TRBJ2-3; D call uncertain. Germline CDR1 is SGHAT and CDR2 is FQNNGV. This CDR3 comprises 13 residues. Trimming cost V 6 bases and J 3 bases, with 10 bases left between them.

This clonotype was seen a handful of times. The CDR3 DNA sequence: TGTGCCAGCAGTTTGCCCCGGACAGGGCCTGAAGCTTTCTTT. It encodes CASSLPRTGPEAFF. V is TRBV12-3 or TRBV12-4 and J is TRBJ1-1; 8 bases agree with TRBD1. V was clipped by 3 bases and J by 6 bases; unmatched bases: 6. There are 14 residues in the CDR3.

Written as DNA, the CDR3 is TGTGCCAGCACCCCCGGACAGGGGCTATTCGACGAGCAGTACTTC. Its translation: CASTPGQGLFDEQYF. The rearrangement uses TRBV7-2 and TRBJ2-7; TRBD1 aligns across 9 bases. Germline V gene sequence: CDR1 SGHTA, CDR2 FQGNSA. The V segment lost 7 bases and the J segment 5 bases; nucleotides outside the gene matches: 12. This CDR3 has 15 amino acids.

The chain recombines TRBV24-1 with TRBJ2-7; D not certain. CDR1 and CDR2 from the germline V gene are KGHDR and SFDVKD. This CDR3 contains 13 residues. V lost 3 bases to trimming and J lost 3 bases, with 8 bases between them. CDR3 amino acids: CATSDKWGYEQYF. The CDR3 nucleotides read TGTGCCACCAGTGATAAGTGGGGCTACGAGCAGTACTTC.

This clonotype was picked up many times. The genes are TRBV28 and TRBJ2-5, with unresolved D. Between the trimmed V and J ends, which lost 7 bases and 4 bases, there was a span of 19 bases. This CDR3 is built from 15 residues. Germline values: CDR1 MDHEN, CDR2 SYDVKM. The CDR3 sequence is CASTLSPRPGETQYF. As DNA, the CDR3 is TGTGCCAGCACTCTTTCGCCTAGGCCAGGAGAGACCCAGTACTTC.

In this sample, this clonotype turned up a few times. The chain uses TRBV5-5 and TRBJ2-2; D gene unclear. Trimming stripped 5 bases from V and 2 bases from J, with 10 bases between. Germline V gives CDR1 SGHKS, CDR2 YYEKEE (reference sequence). The CDR3 is 14 amino acids. The CDR3 nucleotides read TGTGCCAGCAGGATCCGAGTAAACACCGGGGAGCTGTTTTTT. The encoded protein is CASRIRVNTGELFF.

This clonotype appeared a few times. This rearrangement joins TRBV12-3 or TRBV12-4 to TRBJ2-3; the D is unclear. This CDR3 is 12 amino acids long. V was clipped by 6 bases and J by 5 bases, with 9 bases between them. CDR3 amino acids: CASRVTGDTQYF. CDR3 bases: TGTGCCAGCAGGGTGACGGGAGATACGCAGTATTTT.

This clonotype was picked up many times. The gene calls are TRBV12-3 or TRBV12-4 and TRBJ2-7, with TRBD2 identical over 7 bases. Unmatched junction bases numbered 6, after V lost 4 bases and J lost 6 bases. CDR3 length: 13 residues. The CDR3 bases are TGTGCCAGCAGTTGGACTAGAAAACGCGAGCAGTACTTC. This encodes CASSWTRKREQYF.

This clonotype occurred many times. The V call is TRBV7-9, the J call TRBJ2-1; no definite D call. Germline assignment: CDR1 SEHNR and CDR2 FQNEAQ (reference sequence). Between the trimmed V and J ends, which lost 6 bases and 3 bases, there was a span of 3 bases. The CDR3 length is 11 residues. CDR3 in DNA: TGTGCCAGCAGTTACTACAATGAGCAGTTCTTC. This sequence encodes CASSYYNEQFF.

The chain couples TRBV6-1 to TRBJ1-5; D is perhaps TRBD1 (6 bases). The CDR3 is made up of 14 amino acids. The germline CDR1 and CDR2 sequences are MNHNS and SASEGT. V lost 6 bases and J 2 bases, leaving 11 bases between the germline ends. The CDR3 loop reads CASRTRTGNQPQHF. In DNA form, the CDR3 reads TGTGCCAGCAGAACCCGGACAGGCAATCAGCCCCAGCATTTT.

This chain joins TRBV6-1 and TRBJ2-2; D is perhaps TRBD1 (5 bases). Germline lookup yields CDR1 MNHNS and CDR2 SASEGT. Trimming took 3 bases from V and 7 from J, leaving 15 bases between them. The CDR3 loop spans 15 amino acids. The CDR3 DNA sequence: TGTGCCAGCAGTGACAGGGATGGTGTGATCGGGGAGCTGTTTTTT. Protein: CASSDRDGVIGELFF.

This clonotype was recorded a few times. This rearrangement joins TRBV11-2 to TRBJ2-1; D may be TRBD2 (7 bases). V was trimmed by 5 bases and J by 10 bases, leaving 15 bases between them. This CDR3 is 13 amino acids long. Germline V gene sequence: CDR1 SGHAT, CDR2 FQNNGV. CDR3 nucleotides: TGTGCCAGCAGCCCCGAGGGAGGGGGGGAGCAGTTCTTC. Translated: CASSPEGGGEQFF.

The chain couples TRBV15 to TRBJ2-3; TRBD2 aligns across 7 bases. Looked up from germline, CDR1 is LNHNV and CDR2 is YYDKDF (reference sequence). The CDR3 totals 14 residues. With V trimmed by 0 bases and J by 6 bases, 3 bases remained unmatched. The CDR3, as DNA: TGTGCCACCAGCAGAGAGGGGGAGGGGGATACGCAGTATTTT. Its translation: CATSREGEGDTQYF.

The sample holds a few counts of this clonotype. The chain joins TRBV10-3 to TRBJ1-2, with 7 bases fitting TRBD1. The V gene's germline CDR1 is ENHRY and CDR2 SYGVKD. This CDR3 is 14 amino acids long. The trim removed 8 bases at V and 3 bases at J, leaving 9 bases unmatched. The CDR3 protein is CAIRGTGAYYGYTF. In nucleotides, the CDR3 is TGTGCCATCCGGGGTACAGGGGCATACTATGGCTACACCTTC.

The sample holds many counts of this clonotype. The chain joins TRBV9 to TRBJ2-4; maybe TRBD2 (5 bases). Trimming stripped 0 bases from V and 0 bases from J, with 13 bases between. The CDR3 spans 17 residues. Germline V lookup: CDR1 SGDLS, CDR2 YYNGEE. CDR3 loop: CASSVGAVLAAKNIQYF. CDR3 bases: TGTGCCAGCAGCGTAGGGGCAGTTCTAGCAGCCAAAAACATTCAGTACTTC.

The genes are TRBV4-2 and TRBJ2-3; no definite D call. V lost 0 bases and J 1 base, leaving 11 bases between the germline ends. The germline CDR1 and CDR2 sequences are LGHNA and YNFKEQ. CDR3 size: 16 residues. This CDR3 is CASSQEVGPRTDTQYF. CDR3 bases: TGTGCCAGCAGCCAAGAGGTTGGGCCACGCACAGATACGCAGTATTTT.

The chain links TRBV5-4 to TRBJ2-5; D gene unclear. V dropped 4 bases and J dropped 1 base, with 14 bases sitting between them. CDR1 is SGHNT and CDR2 is YYREEE in the germline V gene (reference sequence). The CDR3 has 15 residues. The CDR3 is CASSLAPAPQETQYF. In DNA form, the CDR3 reads TGTGCCAGCAGCCTGGCTCCCGCTCCCCAAGAGACCCAGTACTTC.

V is TRBV19 and J is TRBJ2-3; 8 bases match TRBD2. This CDR3 is built from 18 residues. After removal of 5 bases from V and 2 bases from J, the junction contained 15 bases not matched to a gene. In germline, CDR1 is LNHDA, CDR2 SQIVND (reference sequence). CDR3 in amino acids: CASSGDRLAGGNTDTQYF. The CDR3 DNA reads TGTGCCAGTAGTGGCGACCGCCTGGCGGGGGGTAACACAGATACGCAGTATTTT.